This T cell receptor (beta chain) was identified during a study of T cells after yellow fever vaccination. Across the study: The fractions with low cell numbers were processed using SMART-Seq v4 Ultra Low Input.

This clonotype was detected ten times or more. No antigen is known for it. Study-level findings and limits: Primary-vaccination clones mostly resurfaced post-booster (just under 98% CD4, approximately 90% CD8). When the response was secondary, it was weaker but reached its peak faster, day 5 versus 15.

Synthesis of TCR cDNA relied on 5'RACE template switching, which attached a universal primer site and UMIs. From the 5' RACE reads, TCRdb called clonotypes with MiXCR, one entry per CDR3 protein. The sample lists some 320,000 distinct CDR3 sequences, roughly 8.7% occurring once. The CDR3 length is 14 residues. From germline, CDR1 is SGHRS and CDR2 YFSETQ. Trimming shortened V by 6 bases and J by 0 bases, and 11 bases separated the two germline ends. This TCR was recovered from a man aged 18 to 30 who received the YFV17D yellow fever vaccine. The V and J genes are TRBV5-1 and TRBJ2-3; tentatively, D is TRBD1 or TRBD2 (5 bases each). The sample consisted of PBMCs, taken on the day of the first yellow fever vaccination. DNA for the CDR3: TGCGCCAGCAACCGGGACCGCAGCACAGATACGCAGTATTTT. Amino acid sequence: CASNRDRSTDTQYF. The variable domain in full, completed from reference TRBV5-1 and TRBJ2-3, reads KAGVTQTPRYLIKTRGQQVTLSCSPISGHRSVSWYQQTPGQGLQFLFEYFSETQRNKGNFPGRFSGRQFSNSRSEMNVSTLELGDSALYLCASNRDRSTDTQYFGPGTRLTVL.